This T cell receptor (beta chain) originates from a study of blood T cell repertoires in COVID-19 (dated by TCRdb to 2018 to 2020). A note on the overall study: Collaborator samples came from the United States, Italy and Spain and covered acute and convalescent phases of COVID-19. The prospective study material was composed of cDNA or gDNA derived from T cells, B-cell-depleted T cells, or PBMCs. The dataset comprised deeply sampled blood TCRbeta repertoires from subjects exposed to, actively infected with, or recovered from COVID-19. The repertoires were made available in a free public database intended to serve as a resource for research on the immune response to SARS-CoV-2. Samples came from the ongoing ImmuneRACE study (first 160 participants) plus 1,254 subjects from 6 global collaborators. Nearly every sample came with metadata listing a de-identified subject ID, COVID-19 status, age in years and sex. Where available, HLA class I and class II types were taken from metadata supplied by the sample provider and were not determined by assay-based typing.

Reading the germline V gene gives CDR1 SGHAT and CDR2 FQNNGV. The CDR3 starts with the cysteine, ends with the phenylalanine, and has 17 residues. The only DNA kept is the CDR3, 51 bases in frame from the first base. V is shortened by 1 base, J by 3 bases, and the region joining them spans 18 bases. TCRbeta CDR3 regions were amplified from genomic DNA using the immunoSEQ Assay, a bias-controlled multiplex PCR. In the authors' own workflow: The number of nucleated cells in each sample was estimated by amplification of reference gene primers within the assay. Sequence reads were collapsed and filtered to measure the absolute abundance of every unique TCRbeta CDR3 rearrangement. Productive Simpson clonality was computed per sample as the square root of Simpson's diversity index over productive rearrangements. Imported from immuneACCESS, the table was reduced by TCRdb to in-frame sequences with V and J called. These copies leave out some clones; in studies compared against another copy, an unresolved V gene accounts for under half, and the cause of the remainder is not known. The V and J calls and the clone size are those of that table, but D and trimming were determined from the DNA. A total of 100,000 or so clones appear in this sample, about 80% of them only once. The top ten clonotypes cover over 30% of the sample.

What the research found in general, with its limitations: The quantity of clinical and demographic metadata differed by source and by participant and was supplied without curation.

The collaborating institutions used their own protocols to collect whole blood in K2EDTA tubes. For TCRbeta analysis, collaborators shipped samples as frozen whole blood, isolated PBMCs, or DNA extracted from either of those sample types. As regards this clone: What this receptor recognizes is not known. Qualities for individual bases were not recorded, and no much larger clone is one base off.

The sequence links TRBV11-2 to TRBJ1-1, with the D gene not clear enough to name. Material for sequencing was peripheral blood. The sequence was collected from a man in his 70s with active or convalescent COVID-19. The CDR3 region has the sequence CASSLASARVGDTEAFF. The sequenced DNA is TGTGCCAGCAGCTTAGCATCGGCCCGGGTGGGAGACACTGAAGCTTTCTTT.